This T cell receptor (beta chain) originates from a study of T cell changes during pregnancy in multiple sclerosis. The count of this clone is one. Repertoires were generated with immunoSEQ multiplex PCR, while TCRdb's copy carries only in-frame clones and drops some. The data show roughly 80,000 clones, under 95% seen once. The CDR3 contains 15 residues. CDR1 is SGHTA, CDR2 FQGNSA, per germline. J gave up 9 bases and V 5 bases, and 14 bases lay outside the gene matches. The V call is TRBV7-2, the J call TRBJ2-7, with 9 bases fitting TRBD1. The sample was peripheral blood, taken after pregnancy. This clonotype was sampled from a female donor in good health, enrolled as a control in a pregnancy study. CDR3: CASSREPGQGSRQYF. CDR3 DNA sequence: TGTGCCAGCAGCCGAGAACCGGGACAGGGATCACGGCAGTACTTC.